The present entry profiles one TCR beta chain with its context. V lost 4 bases to trimming and J lost 17 bases; unmatched junction nucleotides: 21. The CDR3 is 16 amino acids. Germline V gene sequence: CDR1 DFQATT, CDR2 SNEGSKA (reference sequence). The entry originates in a study of tumor and adjacent non-tumor tissue in lung cancer. Background on the study: Each sample yielded 3.9 million or so productive TCRbeta reads on average.

A modified ARM-PCR protocol with three rounds of nested PCR amplified TCRbeta. TCRdb reanalysed the multiplex PCR reads using MiXCR and keeps one entry per CDR3 protein. The repertoire holds 60,000 to 85,000 distinct CDR3 sequences, with 55% to 85% as singletons. RNA was extracted from bulk tissue without any cell sorting. Donors were chemotherapy-naive, newly diagnosed lung cancer surgical patients in China, August–November 2014. V usage is TRBV20-1 and J usage is TRBJ2-2, with 11 nucleotides matching TRBD2. Sequences were obtained from lung tumor tissue. The clonotype comes from a man aged 60 to 75 with non-small cell lung cancer. In nucleotides, the CDR3 is TGCAGTGCTACTTTAGCGGGAGGGCAGGAGACCGGGGACCTATTTTTT. Its translation is CSATLAGGQETGDLFF.